These T cell receptor beta chains were read from a single sample in a study of blood T cell repertoires in COVID-19. The repertoire was sequenced with immunoSEQ multiplex PCR; TCRdb's copy has only in-frame clones and lacks some. The table includes roughly 120,000 clones, under 95% detected once. Sequencing was done on a sample of peripheral blood. These receptors all stem from a man aged 45 to 65 with active COVID-19. CDR3s include the opening cysteine and the closing phenylalanine or tryptophan.

J gene,V gene,CDR3 protein
TRBJ1-3,TRBV6-2/TRBV6-3,CASSYLLSSSGNTIYF
TRBJ2-7,TRBV5-6,CASSWDRGHEQYF
TRBJ2-7,TRBV11-2,CASSLDIRGSSVYEQYF
TRBJ1-2,TRBV4-2,CASSQGGGPDGYTF
TRBJ1-1,TRBV6-8,CASSPEPRYYRVTVRDTEAFF
TRBJ1-3,TRBV18,CASSSGQYNSGNTIYF
TRBJ2-2,TRBV4-1,CASSPRLAGGPVPGELFF
TRBJ2-3,TRBV18,CASSPNQGGTDTQYF
TRBJ2-3,TRBV2,CASSLLLGGGTDTQYF
TRBJ1-5,TRBV5-4,CASSLAGVDQPQHF
TRBJ1-5,TRBV19,CASRPGQVNQPQHF
TRBJ1-6,TRBV7-3,CASSLGPWGNSPLHF
TRBJ2-3,TRBV11-2,CASSDGTSYSTDTQYF
TRBJ2-5,TRBV5-4,CASSRQGARQETQYF
TRBJ1-2,TRBV12-3/TRBV12-4,CASRTQGTYGYTF
TRBJ2-1,TRBV5-1,CASSVAGGSYNEQFF
TRBJ2-3,TRBV2,CASSALAGGISDTQYF
TRBJ1-4,TRBV18,CASSPGPATNEKLFF
TRBJ2-7,TRBV29-1,CSVRDYEQYF
TRBJ2-5,TRBV10-3,CAISSGTGGAETQYF
TRBJ2-5,TRBV4-2,CASSQDLAGAQETQYF
TRBJ1-2,TRBV11-2,CASSQTASYGYTF
TRBJ2-5,TRBV6-5,CASIGDRGETQYF
TRBJ2-3,TRBV11-2,CASSYLSGLGTDTQYF
TRBJ1-2,TRBV14,CASSQYRGAAPSGYGYTF
TRBJ1-2,TRBV7-3,CASSLNADSYGYTF
TRBJ2-2,TRBV5-1,CASSETSTGELFF
TRBJ2-1,TRBV6-4,CASSDGNRYNEQFF
TRBJ2-3,TRBV6-4,CASSVGGGAYTQYF
TRBJ2-3,TRBV10-3,CAISESPESDTQYF
TRBJ2-3,TRBV30,CACGTSGADTQYF
TRBJ2-5,TRBV5-4,CASSLEPSQTQYF
TRBJ1-1,TRBV24-1,CATSVRGLRNTEAFF
TRBJ2-3,TRBV5-1,CASSLEQGADTQYF
TRBJ1-6,TRBV11-3,CASSLYEDSPLHF
TRBJ1-1,TRBV24-1,CATSDIQTEAFF
TRBJ1-2,TRBV11-3,CASSQRGGAGYTF
TRBJ1-2,TRBV11-3,CASSPSGAYYGYTF
TRBJ2-7,TRBV5-1,CASSMGPGPSSYEQYF
TRBJ2-1,TRBV12-3/TRBV12-4,CASSYRTVLFF
TRBJ2-6,TRBV5-1,CASSRGDSGANVLTF
TRBJ2-2,TRBV30,CAWNGAGGLLKTGELFF
TRBJ2-7,TRBV19,CASSTLAGGYEQYF
TRBJ2-2,TRBV7-9,CASSSLGQLNTGELFF
TRBJ1-5,TRBV5-1,CASSLARTVLNSNQPQHF
TRBJ1-2,TRBV10-2,CASSSIASYGYTF
TRBJ2-5,TRBV6-1,CASSDLNHRGEAQYF
TRBJ2-3,TRBV5-1,CASSTTGTLSTDTQYF
TRBJ1-2,TRBV4-1,CASSRDRGEGGYTF
TRBJ2-7,TRBV11-3,CASSPSAGGRYEQYF
TRBJ2-3,TRBV2,CASSAISGGGPDTQYF
TRBJ1-1,TRBV5-1,CASSHGPRTGDSTEAFF
TRBJ2-5,TRBV13,CASSLGISTGTSFGETQYF